Sequencing of this T cell receptor beta chain was carried out in a study of blood T cell repertoires in COVID-19 (dated by TCRdb to the early 2020s). Some background on the complete study: Samples covering the acute and convalescent phases of COVID-19 were provided by collaborators in the United States, Italy and Spain. The prospective study material was composed of cDNA or gDNA derived from T cells, B-cell-depleted T cells, or PBMCs. Deeply sampled blood TCRbeta repertoires from subjects exposed to, actively infected with, or recovered from COVID-19 were included in the dataset. The repertoires were made available in a free public database intended to serve as a resource for research on the immune response to SARS-CoV-2. Samples came from the ongoing ImmuneRACE study (first 160 participants) plus 1,254 subjects from 6 global collaborators. A de-identified subject ID, COVID-19 status, age in years and sex were almost always included in the sample metadata. Where available, HLA class I and class II types were taken from metadata supplied by the sample provider and were not determined by assay-based typing.

Its CDR3 holds 15 amino acids, cysteine through phenylalanine. The retained sequence is limited to the CDR3, 45 bases, with the frame set at the first base. The germline V gene (reference sequence) supplies CDR1 SGHNT and CDR2 YYREEE. Germline trimming: 4 bases from V, 5 bases from J; junction bases outside gene matches: 6. Results the study describes overall, beyond this receptor: How much clinical and demographic metadata was included differed by source and by participant, and the metadata was provided uncurated.

On this clone itself: Its binding antigen is unknown. No much larger clone exists at a distance of one base, and base qualities are not known.

The immunoSEQ Assay, a bias-controlled multiplex PCR, was used to amplify TCRbeta CDR3 regions from genomic DNA. The original methods were these. The number of nucleated cells in each sample was estimated from the amplification of reference gene primers within the assay. To quantify the absolute abundance of each unique TCRbeta CDR3 rearrangement, sequence reads were collapsed and filtered. Productive Simpson clonality was computed per sample as the square root of Simpson's diversity index over productive rearrangements. The clones in this table, taken by TCRdb from immuneACCESS, are in-frame only. Not every clone is retained; where verified, under half of the shortfall comes from an unresolved V gene, and the cause of the rest is unknown. V, J and clone size are taken as reported in that table, and D and trimming were inferred from the DNA itself. A total of around 100,000 clones appear in this sample, roughly 80% of them only once. 12% of the sample lies in the top ten.

Each collaborating institution followed its own protocols to collect whole blood in K2EDTA tubes. For TCRbeta analysis, collaborators shipped samples as frozen whole blood, isolated PBMCs, or DNA extracted from either of those sample types. The clonotype was recovered from a woman aged 70-85 years with acute or convalescent COVID-19. Sequencing was done on a sample of peripheral blood. The chain was built from TRBV5-4 and TRBJ1-6, with 7 bases aligning to TRBD1. The CDR3: CASSRRGTDNSPLHF. The sequence in DNA is TGTGCCAGCAGCCGTCGCGGGACAGATAATTCACCCCTCCACTTT.